Listed below are T cell receptor beta chains from one sample, sequenced in a study of technical replicates of blood from a few donors. Clones were sequenced by immunoSEQ multiplex PCR, and TCRdb holds only the in-frame ones, with some missing. The data hold some 30,000 clones, with around nine tenths observed a single time. Sequencing was done on a sample of PBMCs. These TCRs come from a human donor in good health. Some clones in this sample may be carry-over from other donors' samples. Each CDR3 is given with its conserved first and last residue. D genes are given only for firm matches. Only part of the rows carry a size: once, few, many, or a class if the clone is expanded.

.,TRBV30,TRBJ1-3,.,CAWSSGNSGNTIYF,TGTGCCTGGAGTTCAGGGAACTCTGGAAACACCATATATTTT
.,TRBV10-2,TRBJ2-7,.,CASSEGRMTYEQYF,TGCGCCAGCAGTGAGGGCAGGATGACCTACGAGCAGTACTTC
TRBD1,TRBV4-1,TRBJ1-6,few,CASSPGTGWHSPLHF,TGCGCCAGCAGCCCGGGGACAGGGTGGCATTCACCCCTCCACTTT
TRBD1,TRBV5-8,TRBJ1-2,.,CASSQGGYYGYTF,TGTGCCAGCAGTCAGGGGGGATACTATGGCTACACCTTC
.,TRBV29-1,TRBJ1-1,.,CSGGRGLNTEAFF,TGCAGCGGGGGGCGGGGGTTGAACACTGAAGCTTTCTTT
TRBD2,TRBV4-3,TRBJ2-7,.,CASSPSIAGGPYEQYF,TGCGCCAGCAGCCCGAGCATAGCGGGAGGGCCTTACGAGCAGTACTTC
TRBD1,TRBV5-1,TRBJ2-7,.,CASSSGTGNYEQYF,TGCGCCAGCAGCTCCGGGACAGGGAACTACGAGCAGTACTTC
TRBD2,TRBV7-2,TRBJ2-5,.,CASSSGLAGGTQYF,TGTGCCAGCAGCTCAGGACTAGCGGGAGGGACCCAGTACTTC
.,TRBV18,TRBJ1-3,.,CASSPPTGRISGNTIYF,TGTGCCAGCTCACCTCCGACAGGTCGGATCTCTGGAAACACCATATATTTT
TRBD2,TRBV30,TRBJ2-3,.,CAWSVSAGARDTQYF,TGTGCCTGGAGTGTATCTGCGGGAGCTAGGGATACGCAGTATTTT
.,TRBV6-5,TRBJ1-1,.,CASSYGTGVNTEAFF,TGTGCCAGCAGTTACGGTACAGGCGTTAACACTGAAGCTTTCTTT
.,TRBV16,TRBJ1-2,.,CASSQFSGGSGYTF,TGTGCCAGCAGCCAATTTTCGGGGGGCTCTGGCTACACCTTC
TRBD1,TRBV2,TRBJ2-5,.,CASSDFGTGELETQYF,TGTGCCAGCAGTGATTTCGGGACAGGGGAATTAGAGACCCAGTACTTC
.,TRBV7-9,TRBJ2-7,.,CASSLAPGVYEQYF,TGTGCCAGCAGCTTAGCGCCCGGGGTCTACGAGCAGTACTTC
TRBD2,TRBV5-4,TRBJ2-3,.,CASSRTSGSGDTQYF,TGTGCCAGCAGCCGAACTAGCGGTTCGGGGGATACGCAGTATTTT
TRBD1,TRBV10-3,TRBJ2-7,.,CASRDRGSYEQYF,TGTGCCAGCCGGGACAGGGGTTCCTACGAGCAGTACTTC
TRBD2,TRBV18,TRBJ2-1,.,CASSAGIAGEGNEQFF,TGTGCCAGCTCGGCCGGGATAGCGGGAGAGGGTAATGAGCAGTTCTTC
TRBD2,TRBV13,TRBJ2-7,.,CASRLAGYSYEQYF,TGTGCCAGCAGGCTAGCGGGGTATTCCTACGAGCAGTACTTC
TRBD1,TRBV29-1,TRBJ2-1,.,CSVRGQGGANEQFF,TGCAGCGTTCGCGGACAGGGAGGCGCCAATGAGCAGTTCTTC
.,TRBV5-1,TRBJ2-4,.,CASSMGGDSRENIQYF,TGCGCCAGCAGCATGGGCGGGGACAGCCGAGAAAACATTCAGTACTTC
TRBD1,TRBV5-1,TRBJ1-2,.,CASSPEGAGGGYTF,TGCGCCAGCAGCCCGGAGGGGGCCGGGGGTGGCTACACCTTC
TRBD1,TRBV27,TRBJ1-2,.,CASSFKGASLNYGYTF,TGTGCCAGCAGTTTTAAGGGGGCCTCGCTAAACTATGGCTACACCTTC
.,TRBV5-6,TRBJ2-1,.,CASSPALTRQNEQFF,TGTGCCAGCAGCCCCGCCCTGACTAGACAGAATGAGCAGTTCTTC
.,TRBV19,TRBJ1-5,.,CASSIVDGGRSQHF,TGTGCCAGTAGTATAGTTGACGGAGGCAGGTCCCAGCATTTT